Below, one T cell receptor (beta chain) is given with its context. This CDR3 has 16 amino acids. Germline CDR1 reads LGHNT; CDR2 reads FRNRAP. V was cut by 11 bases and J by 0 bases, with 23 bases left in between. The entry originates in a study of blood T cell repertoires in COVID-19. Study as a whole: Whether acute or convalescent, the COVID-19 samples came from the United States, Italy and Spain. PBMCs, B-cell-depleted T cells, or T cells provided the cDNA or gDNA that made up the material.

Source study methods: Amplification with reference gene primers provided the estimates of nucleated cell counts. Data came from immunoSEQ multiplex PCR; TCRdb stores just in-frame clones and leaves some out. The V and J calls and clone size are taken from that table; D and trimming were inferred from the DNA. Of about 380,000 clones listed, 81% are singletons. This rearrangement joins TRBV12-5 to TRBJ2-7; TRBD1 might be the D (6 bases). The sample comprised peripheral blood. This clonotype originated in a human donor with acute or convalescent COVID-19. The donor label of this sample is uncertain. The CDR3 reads CAQNEPRTGSSYEQYF. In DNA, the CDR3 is TGTGCTCAAAACGAACCTAGAACAGGGAGCTCCTACGAGCAGTACTTC.